The 24 T cell receptor beta chains listed next were all sequenced from one sample in a study of identical twins. TCRdb ran MiXCR on the 5' RACE reads and lists one entry per CDR3 protein. The table has a few hundred thousand distinct CDR3 sequences, approximately 9.6% seen once. The same sample was also used in a study of yellow fever vaccine responses in identical twins.

Sequenced material: PBMCs. The source is a woman aged 18 to 35 in good health.

This clonotype showed up many times. The gene calls are TRBV20-1 and TRBJ2-1, with D maybe TRBD1 (6 bases). Germline V gene lookup returns CDR1 DFQATT and CDR2 SNEGSKA (reference sequence). The V gene lost 5 bases and the J gene lost 3 bases, with 14 bases spanning the gap. CDR3 length: 14 amino acids. The DNA for the CDR3 is TGCAGTGCTCCGGGCAGGGGCGACTACAATGAGCAGTTCTTC. This encodes CSAPGRGDYNEQFF.

The V call is TRBV11-2, the J call TRBJ2-7; 14 nucleotides agree with TRBD2. V lost 3 bases and J lost 2; bases outside the gene matches: 9. This CDR3 region has 18 residues. CDR1 and CDR2 from the germline V gene are SGHAT and FQNNGV. This chain's CDR3 is CASSLTGTSGSWPYEQYF. The CDR3 DNA reads as TGTGCCAGCAGCTTGACCGGGACTAGCGGGAGTTGGCCCTACGAGCAGTACTTC.

This clonotype has more than one count but fewer than ten. The chain is built from TRBV11-2 and TRBJ2-5, with a possible D match to TRBD1 (5 bases). Between the trimmed V and J ends, which lost 5 bases and 5 bases, there was a span of 15 bases. The germline gives CDR1 SGHAT, CDR2 FQNNGV. This CDR3 contains 14 residues. The CDR3, as DNA: TGTGCCAGCAGCCTGGGGCAGGCAGCCGAGACCCAGTACTTC. This encodes CASSLGQAAETQYF.

This clonotype was observed a handful of times. The chain links TRBV15 to TRBJ2-6; D not certain. V was trimmed by 3 bases and J by 3 bases, leaving 18 bases between them. The length of the CDR3 is 18 residues. Germline loops: CDR1 LNHNV, CDR2 YYDKDF (reference sequence). The CDR3 bases are TGTGCCACCAGCAGTCTTCAATCCTCAACGGGTGGGGCCAACGTCCTGACTTTC. Protein: CATSSLQSSTGGANVLTF.

This clonotype was detected many times. The rearrangement links TRBV4-1 to TRBJ2-7; no clear D. Trimming stripped 1 base from V and 0 bases from J, with 7 bases between. The CDR3 has 14 residues. Germline V gene lookup returns CDR1 MGHRA and CDR2 YSYEKL. The CDR3 loop is CASSQVVDSYEQYF. Written as DNA, the CDR3 is TGCGCCAGCAGCCAAGTTGTTGACTCCTACGAGCAGTACTTC.

The chain couples TRBV5-1 to TRBJ2-7; D uncertain. Germline values: CDR1 SGHRS, CDR2 YFSETQ. The CDR3 is made up of 15 amino acids. V was trimmed by 4 bases and J by 3 bases, leaving 17 bases between them. This chain's CDR3 is CASSESRRASYEQYF. The CDR3 DNA reads TGCGCCAGCAGCGAGAGCCGTAGGGCCAGCTACGAGCAGTACTTC. The whole variable domain, remainder taken from reference TRBV5-1 and TRBJ2-7, is KAGVTQTPRYLIKTRGQQVTLSCSPISGHRSVSWYQQTPGQGLQFLFEYFSETQRNKGNFPGRFSGRQFSNSRSEMNVSTLELGDSALYLCASSESRRASYEQYFGPGTRLTVT.

This clonotype was seen at least ten times. CDR3 sequence: CASRLRTEAFF. DNA of the CDR3: TGTGCCAGCAGACTGAGGACTGAAGCTTTCTTT. The genes are TRBV6-6 and TRBJ1-1; no definite D call. The germline V gene encodes CDR1 MNHNY and CDR2 SVGAGI (reference sequence). This CDR3 region has 11 residues. V shed 6 bases and J shed 5 bases, with 7 bases lying between them.

This clonotype has only a few counts. The chain recombines TRBV10-1 with TRBJ2-2; perhaps D is TRBD1 or TRBD2 (5 bases each). Trimming removed 4 bases at V and 1 base at J, with 16 bases between. The CDR3 extends over 17 amino acids. Germline V gene lookup returns CDR1 WNHNN and CDR2 SYGVQD (reference sequence). The CDR3 protein is CASSVTGTLENTGELFF. CDR3 DNA sequence: TGCGCCAGCAGTGTAACCGGGACCCTCGAGAACACCGGGGAGCTGTTTTTT.

This clonotype was counted ten times or more. V and J are TRBV4-1 and TRBJ2-7; no reliable D call. This CDR3 contains 14 residues. The V and J ends lost 0 bases and 0 bases respectively, with 6 bases between them. Germline V gene lookup returns CDR1 MGHRA and CDR2 YSYEKL. The CDR3 DNA reads as TGCGCCAGCAGCCAAGAAGACCGCTCCTACGAGCAGTACTTC. This codes for CASSQEDRSYEQYF.

This clonotype was picked up a small number of times. This chain connects TRBV11-2 to TRBJ1-6, with a possible D match to TRBD1 (5 bases). Germline CDR1 SGHAT, CDR2 FQNNGV. V was cut by 2 bases and J by 0 bases, with 17 bases left in between. This CDR3 is built from 19 residues. The CDR3 loop reads CASSLSQGAYSSYNSPLHF. The CDR3 nucleotides read TGTGCCAGCAGCTTAAGTCAGGGCGCCTACAGCTCCTATAATTCACCCCTCCACTTT.

The genes are TRBV7-2 and TRBJ2-7; tentative D call: TRBD1 (6 bases). This CDR3 has 15 residues. Germline V gene sequence: CDR1 SGHTA, CDR2 FQGNSA. Trimming took 5 bases from V and 0 from J, leaving 14 bases between them. As DNA, the CDR3 is TGTGCCAGCAGCCTAGGGGACACCCACTCCTACGAGCAGTACTTC. Translating gives CASSLGDTHSYEQYF.

The table lists this clonotype with a few counts. The chain combines TRBV20-1 with TRBJ2-4, with 7 bases matching TRBD2. The CDR3 consists of 14 residues. V shed 8 bases and J 5 bases; nucleotides not matched to a gene: 12. Germline CDR1 DFQATT, CDR2 SNEGSKA (reference sequence). CDR3 in DNA: TGCAGTTCAAAGAGGTGGCTAGCGGAAAACATTCAGTACTTC. It translates to CSSKRWLAENIQYF.

This clonotype was counted at least ten times. The rearrangement uses TRBV10-2 and TRBJ2-2; D remains ambiguous. Germline loops: CDR1 WSHSY, CDR2 SAAADI. V was trimmed by 0 bases and J by 1 base, leaving 3 bases between them. This CDR3 has 14 residues. The CDR3 coding sequence is TGCGCCAGCAGTGAGTCGGGGAACACCGGGGAGCTGTTTTTT. This translates into CASSESGNTGELFF.

This clonotype was seen repeatedly, ten times or more. This sequence joins TRBV29-1 and TRBJ2-7, with D unresolved. The V gene lost 1 base and the J gene lost 0 bases, with 22 bases spanning the gap. Germline values: CDR1 SQVTM, CDR2 ANQGSEA. This CDR3 is 18 amino acids long. CDR3 nucleotides: TGCAGCGTTGAAGTTCCTCATCTGGTACAGAAGAACTCCTACGAGCAGTACTTC. It is translated as CSVEVPHLVQKNSYEQYF.

Many counts were recorded for this clonotype. This rearrangement joins TRBV6-1 to TRBJ1-1, with unresolved D. The length of the CDR3 is 13 residues. Trimming cost V 2 bases and J 2 bases, with 6 bases left between them. CDR1 MNHNS and CDR2 SASEGT come from the germline V gene. CDR3 region: CASSEQVNTEAFF. CDR3 nucleotide sequence: TGTGCCAGCAGTGAACAGGTAAACACTGAAGCTTTCTTT.

This chain joins TRBV2 and TRBJ1-4; 8 nucleotides agree with TRBD1. In germline, CDR1 is SNHLY, CDR2 FYNNEI. CDR3 length: 15 amino acids. Unmatched junction bases numbered 5, after V lost 6 bases and J lost 2 bases. CDR3 amino acids: CASRTGETTNEKLFF. DNA of the CDR3: TGTGCCAGCAGGACAGGGGAGACTACTAATGAAAAACTGTTTTTT.

This clonotype was observed many times. The chain couples TRBV6-6 to TRBJ2-7; TRBD2 matches at 10 bases. The germline CDR1 and CDR2 sequences are MNHNY and SVGAGI (reference sequence). The CDR3 length is 13 residues. V shed 2 bases and J 5 bases; nucleotides not matched to a gene: 0. The CDR3 region has the DNA TGTGCCAGCAGTTACACTAGCGGGGACGAGCAGTACTTC. Translation gives CASSYTSGDEQYF.

This clonotype was observed a handful of times. The genes are TRBV12-3 or TRBV12-4 and TRBJ1-5; 8 positions agree with TRBD1. The V gene end was trimmed by 4 bases and the J gene end by 2 bases; junction bases not matched to a gene: 13. CDR3 length: 18 residues. In DNA, the CDR3 is TGTGCCAGCAGTTCTTCTTCCTTAGGACAGGGAGGCAATCAGCCCCAGCATTTT. Protein: CASSSSSLGQGGNQPQHF.

The genes are TRBV20-1 and TRBJ2-1; TRBD2 aligns across 10 bases. Germline CDR1 DFQATT, CDR2 SNEGSKA (reference sequence). V was pared by 3 bases and J by 9 bases, with 2 bases of the junction left unmatched. The CDR3 spans 12 residues. CDR3 loop: CSARGLAIEQFF. The DNA of the CDR3 is TGCAGTGCTAGGGGACTAGCGATTGAGCAGTTCTTC.

The chain employs TRBV29-1 and TRBJ2-3, with TRBD1 identical over 7 bases. The CDR3 extends over 16 amino acids. From germline, CDR1 is SQVTM and CDR2 ANQGSEA. With 2 bases clipped from V and 4 bases from J, the junction kept 12 bases outside the gene matches. The CDR3 sequence is CSVEPPPPTGPDTQYF. CDR3 coding DNA: TGCAGCGTTGAACCTCCCCCCCCGACAGGGCCAGATACGCAGTATTTT.

The chain uses TRBV6-1 and TRBJ2-2; TRBD2 aligns across 8 bases. This CDR3 comprises 15 residues. Trimming at V came to 6 bases and at J to 1 base, leaving 4 bases not matched to a gene. Germline V gene sequence: CDR1 MNHNS, CDR2 SASEGT. CDR3 residues: CASRRLARNTGELFF. The CDR3 nucleotides are TGTGCCAGCAGGAGACTAGCGAGGAACACCGGGGAGCTGTTTTTT.

The chain links TRBV6-1 to TRBJ2-5; D might be TRBD1 or TRBD2, each matching 5 bases. Per germline, CDR1 MNHNS and CDR2 SASEGT. The CDR3 contains 16 residues. Trimming shortened V by 1 base and J by 4 bases, and 16 bases separated the two germline ends. The chain's CDR3 is CASSEDMGVLPETQYF. The CDR3 DNA reads as TGTGCCAGCAGTGAAGATATGGGGGTTCTTCCAGAGACCCAGTACTTC.

This clonotype came up many times. CDR3 residues: CAWRGKGVGTDTQYF. In DNA form, the CDR3 reads TGTGCCTGGAGAGGAAAAGGGGTTGGCACAGATACGCAGTATTTT. The chain links TRBV30 to TRBJ2-3, with D tentatively TRBD1 (5 bases). V was trimmed by 3 bases and J by 1 base, leaving 14 bases between them. CDR1 GTSNPN and CDR2 SVGIG come from the germline V gene (reference sequence). The CDR3 runs 15 residues.

The gene calls are TRBV29-1 and TRBJ2-1, with 10 nucleotides matching TRBD2. Germline loops: CDR1 SQVTM, CDR2 ANQGSEA. CDR3 size: 15 residues. As DNA, the CDR3 is TGCAGTATAGGGGCTAGCGGGGGAAACTACAATGAGCAGTTCTTC. Protein product: CSIGASGGNYNEQFF.